This T cell receptor (beta chain) was profiled in a study of cytomegalovirus exposure and HLA in healthy donors. Study findings and constraints: Reports showed the classifier diagnosing cytomegalovirus status with high specificity and sensitivity. The study flagged about 150 TCR beta chains as cytomegalovirus-associated. First-cohort TCR clusters tended to co-occur in the roughly 130 validation repertoires, a later analysis found. Rare TCR sequences dominated, though some public TCRs recurred in many donors.

Concerning this clone itself: Its antigen is as yet unknown.

The CDR3 is 15 residues long. Germline assignment: CDR1 SGHRS and CDR2 YFSETQ. The germline V and J ends were trimmed by 4 bases and 1 base, with 9 bases remaining between them. The protocol was immunoSEQ multiplex PCR, while the TCRdb copy is restricted to in-frame clones and leaves out a portion. The profile covers roughly 250,000 clones, with around nine tenths appearing a single time and about 3% taken by the ten largest. What was sequenced was PBMCs. The J gene is TRBJ2-6, the V gene TRBV5-1, with D possibly being TRBD2 (6 bases). The receptor's source is a young man in good health and CMV-seronegative. The CDR3 loop is CASSRDFSGANVLTF. In nucleotides, the CDR3 is TGCGCCAGCAGCCGGGACTTTTCTGGGGCCAACGTCCTGACTTTC.